The present T cell receptor beta chain was sequenced within a study of blood T cell repertoires in COVID-19. Study-wide context: COVID-19 samples, acute and convalescent, were from the United States, Italy and Spain. In each case, the material was cDNA or gDNA derived from T cells, B-cell-depleted T cells, or PBMCs.

CDR1 is MGHDK, CDR2 SYGVNS, per germline. V lost 5 bases and J lost 6, with 14 bases in between. The CDR3 length is 15 residues. In the original processing: Nucleated cell counts were estimated from reference gene primer amplification. Sequenced by immunoSEQ multiplex PCR; TCRdb stores in-frame clones only, minus some. Clone size and the V and J calls come from that table; the DNA yielded D and trimming. The repertoire holds some 71,000 clones, about nine tenths seen once, with 2% in the top ten. The source is a man younger than 40 with acute or convalescent COVID-19. V usage is TRBV25-1 and J usage is TRBJ1-6; D unclear. Material: peripheral blood. In DNA, the CDR3 is TGTGCCAGCAGTAAGTATATGGGCTCTAATTCACCCCTCCACTTT. Protein: CASSKYMGSNSPLHF.